Presented here are 25 T cell receptor beta chains from one specimen sequenced in a study of tumor-infiltrating lymphocytes in oesophageal squamous cell carcinoma. Each CDR3 protein is one row after TCRdb ran MiXCR on the PCR reads. The data show over 15,000 distinct CDR3 sequences, around two fifths seen once. Sequencing was performed on blood. The receptors originated from a male donor with esophageal squamous cell carcinoma.

The rearrangement links TRBV7-3 to TRBJ2-7, with 10 nucleotides matching TRBD2. The assigned J gene may be wrong: the sequence end matches TRBJ2-5 better. Germline V gene sequence: CDR1 SGHTA, CDR2 FQGTGA. This CDR3 comprises 18 residues. The CDR3 protein is CASRDSGLARGNEETQYF. Written as DNA, the CDR3 is TGTGCCAGCAGGGACTCGGGACTAGCGCGTGGTAACGAGGAGACCCAGTACTTC.

About this clonotype: Since no conserved phenylalanine or tryptophan closes the CDR3, a read error is the likely cause. The DNA is left out, because the CDR3 cannot be placed on it with certainty; the CDR3 is given as TCRdb lists it. This chain links TRBV7-6 with TRBJ1-1; the D call of TRBD1 is as the table states it, not checked on the DNA. From germline, CDR1 is SGHVS and CDR2 FNYEAQ. Inclusive of both ends, the CDR3 amounts to 19 amino acids. CDR3 sequence: CASSLFSRGLLPASSTSGQ.

Of note for this clonotype: One end of the junction fails to match germline, which may point to a read error. CDR3 sequence reads: CASSSGTPGLAGQETQYF. The CDR3 bases are TGTGCTAGCAGCTCCGGCACCCCGGGACTAGCGGGACAAGAGACCCAGTACTTC. The chain couples TRBV7-7 to TRBJ2-5; 13 positions agree with TRBD2. The V gene's germline CDR1 is SSHAT and CDR2 FNYEAQ (reference sequence). This CDR3 spans 18 amino acids.

As concerns this clonotype: The CDR3 carries no conserved terminal phenylalanine or tryptophan, so it likely arises from a read error. The limits of the CDR3 on the DNA are not certain, so only TCRdb's listed CDR3 is given. The chain carries TRBV7-6 and TRBJ1-6. Counting both end residues, the CDR3 totals 9 amino acids. Germline V lookup: CDR1 SGHVS, CDR2 FNYEAQ. CDR3: CASSLTAAK.

This clonotype occurred once. Given the absence of the conserved phenylalanine or tryptophan at the CDR3 end, a read error is likely. The DNA is omitted, as the CDR3 cannot be located on it reliably, and the CDR3 follows TCRdb's listing. The chain carries TRBV7-3 and TRBJ1-1; the tabulated D call, TRBD1, remains unverified against the DNA. From germline, CDR1 is SGHTA and CDR2 FQGTGA. The CDR3 adds up to 18 amino acids, both ends counted. This chain's CDR3 is CASSFERQGAQIRSILAQ.

The J gene is TRBJ1-5, the V gene TRBV6-6; D is undetermined. Trimming removed 7 bases at V and 9 bases at J, with 10 bases between. Looked up from germline, CDR1 is MNHNY and CDR2 is SVGAGI (reference sequence). There are 11 residues in the CDR3. In nucleotides, the CDR3 is TGTGCCAGCAAGGCGTCGGGGCCCCAGCATTTT. Its protein is CASKASGPQHF.

The CDR3: CASRNWVNEQFF. As DNA, the CDR3 is TGTGCCAGTAGAAACTGGGTAAATGAGCAGTTCTTC. V is TRBV19 and J is TRBJ2-5; D call uncertain. The end of the DNA is better explained by TRBJ2-1, so the J call may be wrong. Germline V gene lookup returns CDR1 LNHDA and CDR2 SQIVND (reference sequence). CDR3 length: 12 residues.

This clonotype was detected only a few times. The CDR3 end shows no conserved phenylalanine or tryptophan, and so a read error is likely. No DNA is shown, since the ends of the CDR3 on it are uncertain; the CDR3 is the one TCRdb lists. V usage is TRBV10-2 and J usage is TRBJ2-1; the table assigns TRBD1, which was not confirmed against the DNA. Germline CDR1 and CDR2: WSHSY and SAAADI. Including both end residues, the CDR3 is 18 amino acids long. CDR3 region: CASSERRTGGDSPLHFGN.

This clonotype has ten or more counts. The chain carries TRBV28 and TRBJ2-3; 8 bases fit TRBD2. V shed 3 bases, J shed 2 bases, and the junction held 7 bases outside the gene matches. This CDR3 has 16 residues. The V gene's germline CDR1 is MDHEN and CDR2 SYDVKM. CDR3 bases: TGTGCCAGCAGTTTGCCGGGCGGGGGGCTCACAGATACGCAGTATTTT. Its translation: CASSLPGGGLTDTQYF.

The chain recombines TRBV6-1 with TRBJ2-1; D not certain. The J call may not be correct, given that the DNA end is closer to TRBJ2-7. This CDR3 region has 15 residues. Germline CDR1 MNHNS, CDR2 SASEGT. The CDR3 DNA sequence: TGTGCCAGCAGTGAAAGCTCAGCACGGAAAGACGAGCAGTACTTC. This sequence encodes CASSESSARKDEQYF.

Details on this clonotype: Possible read error: a much larger clone is one base away. This chain connects TRBV27 to TRBJ2-5; TRBD1 aligns across 7 bases. The junction had 21 bases not matched to a gene; V was cut back by 6 bases and J by 11 bases. This CDR3 is 16 amino acids long. Germline CDR1 and CDR2: MNHEY and SMNVEV (reference sequence). The CDR3 DNA is TGTGCCAGCAGCCTAGGAGGACAGGCGTTCTACAATGAGCAGTACTTC. Translated: CASSLGGQAFYNEQYF.

The chain links TRBV7-2 to TRBJ2-7; no clear D gene. Looked up from germline, CDR1 is SGHTA and CDR2 is FQGNSA. This CDR3 region has 12 residues. Trimming shortened V by 3 bases and J by 8 bases, and 11 bases separated the two germline ends. CDR3 sequence reads: CASSFVGYQQYF. The CDR3 bases are TGTGCCAGCAGCTTCGTAGGGTACCAGCAGTACTTC.

This clonotype is medium-sized within its sample. The chain employs TRBV7-6 and TRBJ2-7, with 8 nucleotides matching TRBD1. V lost 5 bases to trimming and J lost 0 bases; unmatched junction nucleotides: 9. This CDR3 has 16 residues. Per the germline V gene, CDR1 is SGHVS and CDR2 is FNYEAQ. Written as DNA, the CDR3 is TGTGCCAGCAGCCGTGACAGGGGCTTAGCCTCCTACGAGCAGTACTTC. Amino acid sequence: CASSRDRGLASYEQYF.

Note on this clonotype: Since the CDR3 does not end with the conserved phenylalanine or tryptophan, this likely comes from a read error. The DNA is left out, because the CDR3 cannot be placed on it with certainty; the CDR3 is given as TCRdb lists it. The chain couples TRBV14 to TRBJ2-5; the D call in the table, TRBD2, was not verified against the DNA. The CDR3 contains 14 residues when both ends are counted. The germline gives CDR1 SGHDN, CDR2 FVKESK. Here the CDR3 reads CASSQDTLLSPLHL.

This chain uses TRBV7-2 with TRBJ1-1; tentatively, D is TRBD1 (5 bases). Trimming cost V 6 bases and J 6 bases, with 14 bases left between them. The CDR3 extends over 13 amino acids. Germline CDR1 is SGHTA and CDR2 is FQGNSA. The CDR3 spells CASSLQGAAEAFF. In DNA form, the CDR3 reads TGTGCCAGCAGTTTGCAGGGCGCGGCTGAAGCTTTCTTT.

In nucleotides, the CDR3 is TGTGCCAGCAGTTTAGGCCAAGAGACCCAGTACTTC. Encoded protein: CASSLGQETQYF. The V gene is TRBV12-3 or TRBV12-4, the J gene TRBJ2-5; D is unclear. This CDR3 spans 12 amino acids. V gave up 1 base and J gave up 1 base, with 1 base separating them.

The gene calls are TRBV10-3 and TRBJ2-1, with TRBD1 matching over 7 bases. The ends lost 7 bases at V and 5 bases at J; junction bases unmatched: 8. Germline V CDR1 and CDR2: ENHRY, SYGVKD. This CDR3 region has 14 residues. The CDR3 DNA is TGTGCCATCAACCCGACAGGGATTCACAATGAGCAGTTCTTC. It is translated as CAINPTGIHNEQFF.

This clonotype came up a few times. V is TRBV18 and J is TRBJ2-3; 9 nucleotides line up with TRBD2. The V segment lost 2 bases and the J segment 5 bases; nucleotides outside the gene matches: 5. Germline V CDR1 and CDR2: KGHSH, LQKENI. The CDR3 length is 15 residues. The CDR3 loop is CASSPLAGAKDTQYF. DNA for the CDR3: TGTGCCAGCTCACCATTAGCGGGAGCTAAAGATACGCAGTATTTT. The full variable domain, with the rest looked up from reference TRBV18 and TRBJ2-3, is NAGVMQNPRHLVRRRGQEARLRCSPMKGHSHVYWYRQLPEEGLKFMVYLQKENIIDESGMPKERFSAEFPKEGPSILRIQQVVRGDSAAYFCASSPLAGAKDTQYFGPGTRLTVL.

This clonotype was seen only a few times. The rearrangement links TRBV2 to TRBJ2-5; 11 nucleotides align to TRBD1. The DNA end is a closer match to TRBJ2-7, so the J assignment may be wrong. Germline-derived CDR1 and CDR2 are SNHLY and FYNNEI. The CDR3 loop spans 13 amino acids. Written as DNA, the CDR3 is TGTGCCAGCAGATCCGGGACAGGGGGCGAGCAGTACTTC. It yields the protein CASRSGTGGEQYF.

As concerns this clonotype: The junction differs from germline at one of its ends, possibly a read error. This sequence joins TRBV7-3 and TRBJ2-7; 13 bases fit TRBD2. The CDR3 loop spans 15 amino acids. Germline V lookup: CDR1 SGHTA, CDR2 FQGTGA. The CDR3 DNA follows: TGTGCCAGCAGCTCGACCACCGGACTAGCGGGAGTGATGTTCTTC. Translated, it gives CASSSTTGLAGVMFF.

This clonotype was counted a single time. J is TRBJ2-3 and V is TRBV24-1; 11 bases agree with TRBD1. The CDR3 runs to 18 residues. The junction had 13 bases not matched to a gene; V was cut back by 5 bases and J by 4 bases. Germline lookup yields CDR1 KGHDR and CDR2 SFDVKD. CDR3 DNA: TGTGCCACCAGTGCGGGGGAGAGGACAGGGGGCCTTTCAGATACGCAGTATTTT. It encodes CATSAGERTGGLSDTQYF.

The chain has TRBV5-3 and TRBJ1-5; 8 bases map to TRBD1. TRBV5-3 is filed as an ORF, its function uncertain. V lost 8 bases to trimming and J lost 6 bases; unmatched junction nucleotides: 10. The CDR3 loop spans 14 amino acids. The CDR3 DNA is TGTGCCAGCACAGGACAGGGTGGTAGTCAGCCCCAGCATTTT. Its translation: CASTGQGGSQPQHF.

The table lists this clonotype with a count of one. V and J are TRBV7-2 and TRBJ1-5; D is perhaps TRBD1 (6 bases). This CDR3 contains 14 residues. Germline V gene sequence: CDR1 SGHTA, CDR2 FQGNSA. V was trimmed by 0 bases and J by 6 bases, leaving 9 bases between them. CDR3 amino acids: CASSLAGGGQPQHF. The CDR3 region has the DNA TGTGCCAGCAGCTTAGCAGGGGGGGGTCAGCCCCAGCATTTT.

The chain uses TRBV11-3 and TRBJ2-5, with 8 bases fitting TRBD1. The tail of the sequence fits TRBJ2-1 better, so the J call may be wrong. Germline-derived CDR1 and CDR2 are SGHNT and YENEEA. The CDR3 contains 13 residues. Written as DNA, the CDR3 is TGTGCCAGCGGAAGACAGGGGCAAGAGACCCAGTTCTTC. It encodes CASGRQGQETQFF.

V usage is TRBV25-1 and J usage is TRBJ2-7; 8 bases map to TRBD1. Near its end, the DNA agrees better with TRBJ1-2, so the J call may be wrong. This CDR3 is built from 15 residues. The germline V gene encodes CDR1 MGHDK and CDR2 SYGVNS. CDR3 loop: CASSSANRGDYGYTF. The DNA for the CDR3 is TGTGCCAGCAGTAGTGCGAACAGGGGGGACTATGGCTACACCTTC.